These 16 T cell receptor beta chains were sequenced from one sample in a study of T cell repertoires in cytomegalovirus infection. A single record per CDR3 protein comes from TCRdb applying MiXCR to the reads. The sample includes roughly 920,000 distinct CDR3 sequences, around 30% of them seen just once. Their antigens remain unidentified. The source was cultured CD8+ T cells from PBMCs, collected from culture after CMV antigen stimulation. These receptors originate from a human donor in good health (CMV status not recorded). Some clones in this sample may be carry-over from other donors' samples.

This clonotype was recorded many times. The CDR3 protein is CASSSRYWGEDTQYF. As DNA, the CDR3 is TGTGCCAGCAGCTCAAGGTACTGGGGCGAAGATACGCAGTATTTT. V gene TRBV7-2 combines with J gene TRBJ2-3, with D possibly TRBD1 on 5 matching bases. V was trimmed by 4 bases and J by 5 bases, leaving 16 bases between them. Germline V gene lookup returns CDR1 SGHTA and CDR2 FQGNSA. The CDR3 has 15 residues.

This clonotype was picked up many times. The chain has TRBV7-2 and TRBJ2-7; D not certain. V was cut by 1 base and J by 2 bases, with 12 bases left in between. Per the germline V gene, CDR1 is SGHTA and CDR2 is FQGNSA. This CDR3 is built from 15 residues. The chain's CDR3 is CASSLVGTQAYEQYF. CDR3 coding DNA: TGTGCCAGCAGCTTAGTAGGTACTCAGGCCTACGAGCAGTACTTC.

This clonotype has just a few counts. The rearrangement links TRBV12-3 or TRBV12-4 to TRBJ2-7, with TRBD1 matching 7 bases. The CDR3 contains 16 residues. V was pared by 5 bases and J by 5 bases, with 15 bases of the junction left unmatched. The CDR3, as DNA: TGTGCCAGCAGTACCACCGTAGGGGGCAGCGGCCACGAGCAGTACTTC. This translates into CASSTTVGGSGHEQYF.

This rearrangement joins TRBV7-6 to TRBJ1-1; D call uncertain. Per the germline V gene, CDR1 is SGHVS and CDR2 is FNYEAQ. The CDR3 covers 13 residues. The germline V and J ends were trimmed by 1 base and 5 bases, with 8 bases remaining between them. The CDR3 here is CASSLGRWTEAFF. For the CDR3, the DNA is TGTGCCAGCAGCTTAGGAAGGTGGACTGAAGCTTTCTTT.

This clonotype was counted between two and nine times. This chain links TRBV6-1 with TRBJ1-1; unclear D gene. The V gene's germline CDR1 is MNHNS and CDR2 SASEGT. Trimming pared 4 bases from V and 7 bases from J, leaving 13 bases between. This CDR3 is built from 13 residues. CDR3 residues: CASSAKGEGEAFF. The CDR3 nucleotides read TGTGCCAGCAGTGCGAAGGGTGAGGGTGAAGCTTTCTTT.

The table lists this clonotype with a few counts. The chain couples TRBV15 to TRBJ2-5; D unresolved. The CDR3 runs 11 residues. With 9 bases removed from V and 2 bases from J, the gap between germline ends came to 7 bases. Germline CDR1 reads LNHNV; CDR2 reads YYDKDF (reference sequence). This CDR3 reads CATQLQETQYF. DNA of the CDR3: TGTGCCACTCAACTTCAAGAGACCCAGTACTTC.

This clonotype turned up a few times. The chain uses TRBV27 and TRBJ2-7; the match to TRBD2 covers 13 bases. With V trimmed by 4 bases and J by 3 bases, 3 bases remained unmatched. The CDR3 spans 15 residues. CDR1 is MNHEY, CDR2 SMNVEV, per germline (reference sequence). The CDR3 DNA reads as TGTGCCAGCAGTTCCCGACTAGCGGGGGGCTACGAGCAGTACTTC. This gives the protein CASSSRLAGGYEQYF.

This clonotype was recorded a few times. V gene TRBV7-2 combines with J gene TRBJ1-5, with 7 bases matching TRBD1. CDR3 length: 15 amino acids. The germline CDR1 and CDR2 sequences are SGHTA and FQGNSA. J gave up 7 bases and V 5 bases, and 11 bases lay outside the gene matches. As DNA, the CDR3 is TGTGCCAGCAGCCCGTGGGACAGTCAAATCCAGCCCCAGCATTTT. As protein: CASSPWDSQIQPQHF.

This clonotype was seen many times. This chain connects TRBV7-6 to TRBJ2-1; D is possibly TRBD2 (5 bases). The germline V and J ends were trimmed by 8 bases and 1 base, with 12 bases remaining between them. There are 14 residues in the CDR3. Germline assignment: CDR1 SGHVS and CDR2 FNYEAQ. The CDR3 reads CASLPIASYNEQFF. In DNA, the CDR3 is TGTGCCAGCCTACCGATAGCGTCCTACAATGAGCAGTTCTTC.

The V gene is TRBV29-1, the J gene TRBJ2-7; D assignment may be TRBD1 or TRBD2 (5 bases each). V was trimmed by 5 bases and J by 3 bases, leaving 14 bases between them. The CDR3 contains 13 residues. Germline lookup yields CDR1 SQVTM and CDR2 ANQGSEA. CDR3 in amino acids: CSVSGTPNYEQYF. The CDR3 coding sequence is TGCAGCGTTTCCGGGACGCCGAACTACGAGCAGTACTTC.

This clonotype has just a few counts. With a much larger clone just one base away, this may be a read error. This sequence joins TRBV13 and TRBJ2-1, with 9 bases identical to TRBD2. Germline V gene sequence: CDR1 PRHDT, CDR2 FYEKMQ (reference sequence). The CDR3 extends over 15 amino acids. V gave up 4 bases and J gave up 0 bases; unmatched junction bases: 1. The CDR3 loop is CASSSSGTSYNEQFF. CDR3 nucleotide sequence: TGTGCCAGCAGCTCTAGCGGGACCTCCTACAATGAGCAGTTCTTC.

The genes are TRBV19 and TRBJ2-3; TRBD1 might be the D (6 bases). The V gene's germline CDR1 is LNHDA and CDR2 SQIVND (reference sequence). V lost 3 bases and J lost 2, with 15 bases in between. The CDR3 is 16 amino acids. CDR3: CASSMGTRKNTDTQYF. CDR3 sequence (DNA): TGTGCCAGTAGTATGGGGACAAGAAAAAACACAGATACGCAGTATTTT. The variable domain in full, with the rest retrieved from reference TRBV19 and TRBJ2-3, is DGGITQSPKYLFRKEGQNVTLSCEQNLNHDAMYWYRQDPGQGLRLIYYSQIVNDFQKGDIAEGYSVSREKKESFPLTVTSAQKNPTAFYLCASSMGTRKNTDTQYFGPGTRLTVL.

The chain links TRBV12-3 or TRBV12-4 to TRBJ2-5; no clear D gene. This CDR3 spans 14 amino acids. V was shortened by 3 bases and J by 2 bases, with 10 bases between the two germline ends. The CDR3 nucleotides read TGTGCCAGCAGTTTGGTACAGCAACAAGAGACCCAGTACTTC. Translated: CASSLVQQQETQYF.

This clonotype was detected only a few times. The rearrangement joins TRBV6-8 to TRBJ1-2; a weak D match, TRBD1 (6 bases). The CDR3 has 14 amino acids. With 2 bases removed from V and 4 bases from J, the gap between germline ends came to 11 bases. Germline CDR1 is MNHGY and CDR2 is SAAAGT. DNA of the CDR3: TGTGCCAGCAGTTACCGGCAGGGGCCCTATGGCTACACCTTC. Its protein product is CASSYRQGPYGYTF.

The DNA for the CDR3 is TGTGCCAGCGGCACCCCGGGACTAGGTGAGGCGCAGTATTTT. It encodes CASGTPGLGEAQYF. The rearrangement joins TRBV6-6 to TRBJ2-3, with 8 bases that match TRBD2. Trimming removed 8 bases from V and 10 bases from J; junction bases left unmatched: 14. The germline gives CDR1 MNHNY, CDR2 SVGAGI (reference sequence). The CDR3 loop spans 14 amino acids.

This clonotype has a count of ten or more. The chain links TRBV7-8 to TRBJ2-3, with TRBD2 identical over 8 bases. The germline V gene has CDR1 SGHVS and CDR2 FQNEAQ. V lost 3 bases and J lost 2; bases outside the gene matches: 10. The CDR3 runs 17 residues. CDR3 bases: TGTGCCAGCAGCTTTGGGTCGGGGGGGCTCCACACAGATACGCAGTATTTT. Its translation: CASSFGSGGLHTDTQYF.